The T cell receptor (beta chain) under discussion was sequenced for a study of beta chain features in type 1 diabetes. With respect to this clone: Its specificity is not known.

Findings and limits, study-wide: Among all four CD4+ subsets, Type 1 diabetes patients had TCRB CDR3s that were moderately but significantly shorter.

Germline CDR1 is MNHNY and CDR2 is SVGAGI (reference sequence). This CDR3 region has 14 residues. Trimming removed 6 bases from V and 8 bases from J; junction bases left unmatched: 9. The whole isolated RNA underwent reverse transcription, so sequencing captured expressed TCRB transcripts. TCRdb keeps only in-frame clones here, not all; method: immunoSEQ multiplex PCR. The sample contains some 660,000 clones, more than 13% of which appear only once. The chain combines TRBV6-6 with TRBJ2-2; 7 nucleotides agree with TRBD2. The origin of this receptor is a man aged 18 to 30 with type 1 diabetes. The specimen sequenced was naive CD4+ T cells from blood. CDR3 residues: CASRPTSISGELFF. In nucleotides, the CDR3 is TGTGCCAGCAGGCCGACTAGCATCAGTGGGGAGCTGTTTTTT.